This record looks at one T cell receptor (beta chain) sequence and its context. What it recognizes is unknown. It was CD45RO-negative cells, positively selected for CCR7, that made up naive CD8 cells, with terminally differentiated effector memory CD45RA+ cells excluded. The repertoire was sequenced with immunoSEQ multiplex PCR; TCRdb's copy has only in-frame clones and lacks some. The data contain more than 2 million clones, around 93% of them seen just once; the ten biggest clones take up approximately 1.7%. This entry comes from a study of shared clonotypes between healthy human individuals. Study outcomes and limitations: In a few donors, approximately 5% of naive CD4 clonotypes appeared in common. Only blood underwent sampling, and tissue repertoires likely differ.

V was cut by 0 bases and J by 4 bases, with 16 bases left in between. Per germline, CDR1 SGHDT and CDR2 YYEEEE. The CDR3 is made up of 16 amino acids. This clonotype was obtained from a man younger than 30 in good health. Some clones in this sample may be carry-over from other donors' samples. Sequencing was done on a sample of naive CD8+ T cells from PBMCs. The V call is TRBV5-6, the J call TRBJ1-2; the D is unclear. In DNA, the CDR3 is TGTGCCAGCAGCTTGGTGTGGCAGTCCATGGGCTATGGCTACACCTTC. Protein product: CASSLVWQSMGYGYTF.